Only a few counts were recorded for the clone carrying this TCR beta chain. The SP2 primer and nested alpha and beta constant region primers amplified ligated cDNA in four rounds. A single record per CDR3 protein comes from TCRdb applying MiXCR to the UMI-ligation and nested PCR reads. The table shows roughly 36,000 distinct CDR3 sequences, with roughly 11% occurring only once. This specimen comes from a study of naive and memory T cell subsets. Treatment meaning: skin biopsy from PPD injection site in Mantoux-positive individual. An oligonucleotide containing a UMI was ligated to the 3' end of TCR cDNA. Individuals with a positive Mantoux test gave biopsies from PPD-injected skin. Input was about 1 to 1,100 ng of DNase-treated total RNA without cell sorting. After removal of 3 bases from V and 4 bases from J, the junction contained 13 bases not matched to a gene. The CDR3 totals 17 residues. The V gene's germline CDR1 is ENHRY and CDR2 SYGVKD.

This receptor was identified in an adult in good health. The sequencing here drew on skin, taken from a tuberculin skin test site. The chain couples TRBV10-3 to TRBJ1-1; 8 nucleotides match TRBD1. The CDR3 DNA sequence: TGTGCCATCAGTGATAGGGACAGGAGGGGTTGGACCACTGAAGCTTTCTTT. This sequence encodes CAISDRDRRGWTTEAFF.